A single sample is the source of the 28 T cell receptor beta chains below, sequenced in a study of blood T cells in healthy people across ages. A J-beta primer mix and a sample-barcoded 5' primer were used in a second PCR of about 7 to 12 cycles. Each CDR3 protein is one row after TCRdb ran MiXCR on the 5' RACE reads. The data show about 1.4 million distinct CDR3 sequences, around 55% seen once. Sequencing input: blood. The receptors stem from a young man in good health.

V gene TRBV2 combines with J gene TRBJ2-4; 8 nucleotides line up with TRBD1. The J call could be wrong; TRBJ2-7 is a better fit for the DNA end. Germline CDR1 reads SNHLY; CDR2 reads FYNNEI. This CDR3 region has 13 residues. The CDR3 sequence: CALRRTGLIEQYF. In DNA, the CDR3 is TGTGCCCTTCGGCGGACAGGGTTAATCGAGCAGTACTTC.

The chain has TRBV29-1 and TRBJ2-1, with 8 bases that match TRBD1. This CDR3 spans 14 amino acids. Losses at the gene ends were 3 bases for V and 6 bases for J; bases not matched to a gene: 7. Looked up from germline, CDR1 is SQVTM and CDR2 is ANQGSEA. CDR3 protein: CSVDRGTGINEQFF. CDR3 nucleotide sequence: TGCAGCGTTGACCGCGGGACAGGTATCAATGAGCAGTTCTTC.

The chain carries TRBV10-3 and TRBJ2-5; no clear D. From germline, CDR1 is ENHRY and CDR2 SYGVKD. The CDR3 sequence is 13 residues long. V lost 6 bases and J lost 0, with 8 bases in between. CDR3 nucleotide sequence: TGTGCCATCAGCAGTCCCTACCAAGAGACCCAGTACTTC. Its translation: CAISSPYQETQYF.

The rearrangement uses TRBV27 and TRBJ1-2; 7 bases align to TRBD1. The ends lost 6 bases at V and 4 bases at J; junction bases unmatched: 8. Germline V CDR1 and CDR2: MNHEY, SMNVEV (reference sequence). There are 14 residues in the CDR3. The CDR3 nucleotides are TGTGCCAGCAGGCGTTCCGGGACAGCCTATGGCTACACCTTC. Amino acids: CASRRSGTAYGYTF.

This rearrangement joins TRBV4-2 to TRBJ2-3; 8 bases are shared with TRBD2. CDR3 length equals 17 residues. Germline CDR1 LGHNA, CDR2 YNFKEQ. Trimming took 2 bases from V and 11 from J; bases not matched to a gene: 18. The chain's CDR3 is CASSQRPGAGASNEQYF. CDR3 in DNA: TGTGCCAGCAGCCAAAGGCCCGGAGCGGGGGCATCAAATGAGCAGTATTTT.

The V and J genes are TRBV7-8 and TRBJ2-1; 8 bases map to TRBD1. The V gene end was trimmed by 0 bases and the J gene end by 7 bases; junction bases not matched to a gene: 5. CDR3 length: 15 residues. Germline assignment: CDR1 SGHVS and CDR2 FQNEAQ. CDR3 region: CASSLAGGQVNEQFF. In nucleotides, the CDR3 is TGTGCCAGCAGCTTAGCCGGGGGACAGGTAAATGAGCAGTTCTTC.

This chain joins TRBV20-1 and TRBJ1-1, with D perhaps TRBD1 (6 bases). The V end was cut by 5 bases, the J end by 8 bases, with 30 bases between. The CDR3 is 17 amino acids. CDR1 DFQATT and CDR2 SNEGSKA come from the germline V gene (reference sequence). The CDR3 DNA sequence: TGCAGTGCTTTTGGTCCTTCTGACAGGTTAACACCCAACGAAGCTTTCTTT. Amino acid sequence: CSAFGPSDRLTPNEAFF.

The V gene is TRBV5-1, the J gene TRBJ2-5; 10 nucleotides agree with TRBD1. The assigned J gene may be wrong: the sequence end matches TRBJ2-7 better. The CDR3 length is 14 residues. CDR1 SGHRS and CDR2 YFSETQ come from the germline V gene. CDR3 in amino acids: CASSWGQGNYEQYF. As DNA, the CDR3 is TGCGCCAGCAGCTGGGGACAGGGGAACTACGAGCAGTACTTC.

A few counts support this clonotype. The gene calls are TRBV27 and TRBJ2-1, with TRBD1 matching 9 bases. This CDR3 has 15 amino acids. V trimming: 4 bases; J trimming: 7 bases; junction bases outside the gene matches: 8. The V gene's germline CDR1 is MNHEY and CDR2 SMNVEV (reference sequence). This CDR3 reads CASSSSGTGINEQFF. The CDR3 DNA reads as TGTGCCAGCAGTTCCTCGGGGACAGGGATTAATGAGCAGTTCTTC.

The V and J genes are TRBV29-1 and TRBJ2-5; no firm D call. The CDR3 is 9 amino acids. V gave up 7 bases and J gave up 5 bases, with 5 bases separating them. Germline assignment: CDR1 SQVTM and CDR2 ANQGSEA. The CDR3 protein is CSASETQYF. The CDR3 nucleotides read TGCAGCGCCAGCGAGACCCAGTACTTC.

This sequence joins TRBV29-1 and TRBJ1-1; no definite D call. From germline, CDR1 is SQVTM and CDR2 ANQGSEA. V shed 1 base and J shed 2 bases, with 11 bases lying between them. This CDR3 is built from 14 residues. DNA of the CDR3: TGCAGCGTTGAAGTGGGCCAGACCAACACTGAAGCTTTCTTT. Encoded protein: CSVEVGQTNTEAFF.

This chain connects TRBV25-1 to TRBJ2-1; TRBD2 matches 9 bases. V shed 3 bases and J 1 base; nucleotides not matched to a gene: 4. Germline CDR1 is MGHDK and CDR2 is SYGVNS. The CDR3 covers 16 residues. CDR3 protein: CASSDSGSWSYNEQFF. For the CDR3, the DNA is TGTGCCAGCAGTGATAGCGGGAGTTGGTCCTACAATGAGCAGTTCTTC.

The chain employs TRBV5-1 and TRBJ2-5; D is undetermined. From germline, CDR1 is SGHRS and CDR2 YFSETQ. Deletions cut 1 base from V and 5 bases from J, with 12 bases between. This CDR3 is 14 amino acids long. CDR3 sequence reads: CASSLTPQAETQYF. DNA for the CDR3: TGCGCCAGCAGCTTGACCCCCCAGGCGGAGACCCAGTACTTC.

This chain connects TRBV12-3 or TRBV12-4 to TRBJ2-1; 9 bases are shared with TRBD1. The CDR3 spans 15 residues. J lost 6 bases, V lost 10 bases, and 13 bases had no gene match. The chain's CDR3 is CATYNPGQGINEQFF. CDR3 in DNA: TGTGCCACGTATAATCCGGGACAGGGAATCAATGAGCAGTTCTTC.

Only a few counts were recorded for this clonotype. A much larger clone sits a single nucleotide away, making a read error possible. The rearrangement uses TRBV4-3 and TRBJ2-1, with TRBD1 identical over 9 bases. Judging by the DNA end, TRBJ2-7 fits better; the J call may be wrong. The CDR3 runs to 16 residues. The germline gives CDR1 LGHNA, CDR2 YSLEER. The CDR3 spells CASSQGGTGFYNEQYF. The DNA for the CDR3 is TGCGCCAGCAGCCAAGGAGGGACAGGGTTCTACAATGAGCAGTACTTC.

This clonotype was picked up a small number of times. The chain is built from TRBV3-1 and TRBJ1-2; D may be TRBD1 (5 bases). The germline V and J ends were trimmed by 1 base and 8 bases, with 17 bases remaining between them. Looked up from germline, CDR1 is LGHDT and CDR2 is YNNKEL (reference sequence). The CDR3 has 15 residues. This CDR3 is CASSQGAGTMGGYTF. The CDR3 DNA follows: TGTGCCAGCAGCCAAGGAGCAGGGACGATGGGGGGCTACACCTTC.

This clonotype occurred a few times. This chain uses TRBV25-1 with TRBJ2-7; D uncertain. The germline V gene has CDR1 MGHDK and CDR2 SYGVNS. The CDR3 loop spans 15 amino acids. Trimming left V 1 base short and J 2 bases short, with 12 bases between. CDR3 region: CASSESKQSAYEQYF. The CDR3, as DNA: TGTGCCAGCAGTGAATCCAAACAGTCAGCCTACGAGCAGTACTTC.

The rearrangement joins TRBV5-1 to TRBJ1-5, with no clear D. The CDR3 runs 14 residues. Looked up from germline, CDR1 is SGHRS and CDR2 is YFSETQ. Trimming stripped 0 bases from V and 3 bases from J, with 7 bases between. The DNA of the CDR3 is TGCGCCAGCAGCTTGGGGGAATACAATCAGCCCCAGCATTTT. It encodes CASSLGEYNQPQHF. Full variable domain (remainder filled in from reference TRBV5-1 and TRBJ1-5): KAGVTQTPRYLIKTRGQQVTLSCSPISGHRSVSWYQQTPGQGLQFLFEYFSETQRNKGNFPGRFSGRQFSNSRSEMNVSTLELGDSALYLCASSLGEYNQPQHFGDGTRLSIL.

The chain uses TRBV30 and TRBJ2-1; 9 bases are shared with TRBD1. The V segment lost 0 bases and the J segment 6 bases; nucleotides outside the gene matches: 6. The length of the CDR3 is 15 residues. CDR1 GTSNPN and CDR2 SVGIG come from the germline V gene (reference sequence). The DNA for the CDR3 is TGTGCCTGGAGTGTAGCGGGACAGGGCTTCAATGAGCAGTTCTTC. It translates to CAWSVAGQGFNEQFF.

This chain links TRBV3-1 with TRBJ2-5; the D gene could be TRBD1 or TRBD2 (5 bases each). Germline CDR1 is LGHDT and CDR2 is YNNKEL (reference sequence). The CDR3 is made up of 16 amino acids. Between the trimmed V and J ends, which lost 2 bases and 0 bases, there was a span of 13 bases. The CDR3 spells CASSQKLSGHQETQYF. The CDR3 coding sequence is TGTGCCAGCAGCCAAAAGCTATCGGGGCACCAAGAGACCCAGTACTTC.

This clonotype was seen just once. In DNA, the CDR3 is TGTGCCAGCAGCTTATATTATGGGGGTGCAGGGGCTGCCCATCAGCCCCAGCATTTT. Its protein product is CASSLYYGGAGAAHQPQHF. The chain has TRBV7-6 and TRBJ1-5; a weak D match, TRBD1 (6 bases). CDR3 length: 19 residues. Germline V gene lookup returns CDR1 SGHVS and CDR2 FNYEAQ. V was cut by 2 bases and J by 5 bases, with 25 bases left in between.

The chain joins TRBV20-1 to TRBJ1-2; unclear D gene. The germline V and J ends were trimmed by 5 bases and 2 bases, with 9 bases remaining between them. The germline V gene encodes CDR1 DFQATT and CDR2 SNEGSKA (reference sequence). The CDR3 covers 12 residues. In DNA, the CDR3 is TGCAGTGCTCGAACAGAGAACTATGGCTACACCTTC. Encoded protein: CSARTENYGYTF.

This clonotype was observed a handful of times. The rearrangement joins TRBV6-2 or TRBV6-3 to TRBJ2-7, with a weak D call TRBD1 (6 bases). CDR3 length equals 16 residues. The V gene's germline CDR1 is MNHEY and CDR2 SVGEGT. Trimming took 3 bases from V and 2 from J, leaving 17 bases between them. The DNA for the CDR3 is TGTGCCAGCAGTTATTCGCTGACAGGCGGAACCTACGAGCAGTACTTC. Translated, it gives CASSYSLTGGTYEQYF.

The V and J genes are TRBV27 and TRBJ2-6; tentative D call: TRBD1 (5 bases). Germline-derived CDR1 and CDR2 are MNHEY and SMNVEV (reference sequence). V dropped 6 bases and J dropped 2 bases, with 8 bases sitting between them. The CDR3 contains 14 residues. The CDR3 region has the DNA TGTGCCAGCAGCGACAGCCCTGGGGCCAACGTCCTGACTTTC. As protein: CASSDSPGANVLTF.

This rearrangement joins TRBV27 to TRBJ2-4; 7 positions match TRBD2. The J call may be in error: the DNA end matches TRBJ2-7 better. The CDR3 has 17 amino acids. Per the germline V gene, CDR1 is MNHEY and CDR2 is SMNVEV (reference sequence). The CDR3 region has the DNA TGTGCCAGCAGTTTGCGACCGGGACTACCCCCTCCCTACGAGCAGTACTTC. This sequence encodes CASSLRPGLPPPYEQYF.

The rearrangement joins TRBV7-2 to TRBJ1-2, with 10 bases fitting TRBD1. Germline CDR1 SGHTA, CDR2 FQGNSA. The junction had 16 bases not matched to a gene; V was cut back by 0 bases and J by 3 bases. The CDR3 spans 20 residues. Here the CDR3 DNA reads TGTGCCAGCAGCTTAGCGCGGACGGGGGACAGGGGTCAGGCCGACTATGGCTACACCTTC. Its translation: CASSLARTGDRGQADYGYTF.

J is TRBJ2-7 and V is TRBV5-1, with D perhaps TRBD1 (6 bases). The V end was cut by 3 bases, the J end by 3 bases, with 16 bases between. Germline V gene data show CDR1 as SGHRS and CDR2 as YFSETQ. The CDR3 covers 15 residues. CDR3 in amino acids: CASSSGTTPFYEQYF. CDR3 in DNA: TGCGCCAGCAGCTCAGGGACAACTCCCTTCTACGAGCAGTACTTC.

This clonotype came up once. For the CDR3, the DNA is TGCAGTGCTAGACTTTTCGGGGGGGGTAACTACGAGCAGTACTTC. It specifies CSARLFGGGNYEQYF. The chain is built from TRBV20-1 and TRBJ2-7, with 8 nucleotides matching TRBD2. Germline CDR1 DFQATT, CDR2 SNEGSKA (reference sequence). The trim removed 2 bases at V and 3 bases at J, leaving 9 bases unmatched. The CDR3 contains 15 residues.